This T cell receptor (beta chain) was observed in a study of post-analysis software for immune sequencing data. Study results and caveats: Controls showed lower frequencies than patients for 5 or 6 TRBV segments, and TRBV5-6, TRBV5-1 and TRBV20-1 were among these. Analysis by F measure revealed that same-batch samples clustered strongly together. Significantly decreased normalized Chao1 diversity was recorded for multiple sclerosis patients relative to controls.

Concerning this clonotype: What it binds is unknown.

This CDR3 is built from 14 residues. Trimming took 0 bases from V and 4 from J, leaving 8 bases between them. Incorporated into the TCR beta cDNA libraries were unique molecular identifiers, which served to reduce PCR and sequencing biases. Roughly 470,000 cDNA molecules came from around 1 to 10 million T cells. TCRdb re-derived calls from the PCR reads in MiXCR, one entry per CDR3 protein. Among 820,000 or so distinct CDR3 sequences, around 53% were seen once, and the ten largest hold approximately 4.4%. This chain joins TRBV12-3 or TRBV12-4 and TRBJ2-3; unclear D gene. The sequence was obtained from a girl aged 10 to 17 with multiple sclerosis. What was sequenced was blood. DNA of the CDR3: TGTGCCAGCAGTTTAGCGTCAAGGGCAGATACGCAGTATTTT. Its translation is CASSLASRADTQYF.